The sequence of this TCR beta chain was determined in a study of T cell responses to AZD1222 COVID-19 vaccine. Overall study results and limits: Mostly white British, mostly female donors; authors suggested clonal diversity may be underestimated. Without day 14 samples, only post-peak T cell repertoires were studied.

The repertoire was sequenced with immunoSEQ multiplex PCR; TCRdb's copy has only in-frame clones and lacks some. The profile shows 100,000 to 140,000 clones, about 90% of them singletons. CDR3 length equals 15 residues. Trimming removed 1 base from V and 0 bases from J, with 6 bases in between. CDR1 is LNHDA, CDR2 SQIVND, per germline (reference sequence). On this clone itself: Its target is not known.

This sequence joins TRBV19 and TRBJ2-2; maybe TRBD2 (6 bases). The sample in question was peripheral blood, obtained on day 0 of AZD1222 vaccination. This TCR came from an adult in good health. Written as DNA, the CDR3 is TGTGCCAGTAGTATAGGGGGGGCGAACACCGGGGAGCTGTTTTTT. Translation gives CASSIGGANTGELFF. The full variable domain, rest sourced from reference TRBV19 and TRBJ2-2, is DGGITQSPKYLFRKEGQNVTLSCEQNLNHDAMYWYRQDPGQGLRLIYYSQIVNDFQKGDIAEGYSVSREKKESFPLTVTSAQKNPTAFYLCASSIGGANTGELFFGEGSRLTVL.